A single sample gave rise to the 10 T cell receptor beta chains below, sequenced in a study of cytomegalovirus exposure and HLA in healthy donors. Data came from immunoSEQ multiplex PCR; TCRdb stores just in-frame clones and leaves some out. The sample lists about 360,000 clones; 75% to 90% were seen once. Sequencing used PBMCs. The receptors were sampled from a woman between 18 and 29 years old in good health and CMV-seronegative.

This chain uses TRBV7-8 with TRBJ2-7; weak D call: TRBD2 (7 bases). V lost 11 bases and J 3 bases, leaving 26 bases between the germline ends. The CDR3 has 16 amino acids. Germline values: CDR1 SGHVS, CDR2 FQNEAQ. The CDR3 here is CASAFGVRGGDYEQYF. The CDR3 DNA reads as TGTGCCTCAGCTTTCGGGGTGCGAGGGGGGGACTACGAGCAGTACTTC.

The CDR3 loop reads CASIRGDTEAFF. CDR3 in DNA: TGTGCCAGCATCCGGGGGGACACTGAAGCTTTCTTT. This rearrangement joins TRBV27 to TRBJ1-1; TRBD1 is a possible D gene (5 bases). The CDR3 covers 12 residues. Germline-derived CDR1 and CDR2 are MNHEY and SMNVEV (reference sequence). V shed 7 bases and J shed 3 bases, with 9 bases lying between them.

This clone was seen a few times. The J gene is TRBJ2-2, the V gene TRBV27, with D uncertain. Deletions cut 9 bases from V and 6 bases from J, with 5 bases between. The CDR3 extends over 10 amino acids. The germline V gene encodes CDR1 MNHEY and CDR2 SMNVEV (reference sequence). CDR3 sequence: CARLPGELFF. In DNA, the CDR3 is TGTGCCAGGCTACCCGGGGAGCTGTTTTTT.

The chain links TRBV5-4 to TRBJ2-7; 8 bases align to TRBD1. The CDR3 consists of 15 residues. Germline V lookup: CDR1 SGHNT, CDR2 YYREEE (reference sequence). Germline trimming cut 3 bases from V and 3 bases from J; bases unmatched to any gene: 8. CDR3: CASSSRQGAFYEQYF. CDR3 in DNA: TGTGCCAGCAGCTCGCGGCAGGGGGCTTTCTACGAGCAGTACTTC.

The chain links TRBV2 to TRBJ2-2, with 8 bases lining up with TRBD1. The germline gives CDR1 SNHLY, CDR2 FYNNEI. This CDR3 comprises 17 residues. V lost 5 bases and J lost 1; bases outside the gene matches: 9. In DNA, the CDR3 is TGTGCCAGCAGTAAGACAGGGGTACTACAGAACACCGGGGAGCTGTTTTTT. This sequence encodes CASSKTGVLQNTGELFF.

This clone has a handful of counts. CDR3 sequence (DNA): TGTGCCAGCAGTCGAAGACAGCTCAATCAGCCCCAGCATTTT. Translation: CASSRRQLNQPQHF. V gene TRBV5-8 combines with J gene TRBJ1-5; D is perhaps TRBD1 (5 bases). V gave up 5 bases and J gave up 3 bases, with 12 bases separating them. CDR1 and CDR2 from the germline V gene are SGHTS and YDEGEE. This CDR3 has 14 amino acids. Looking up the rest from reference TRBV5-8 and TRBJ1-5 gives the full variable domain: EAGVTQSPTHLIKTRGQQATLRCSPISGHTSVYWYQQALGLGLQFLLWYDEGEERNRGNFPPRFSGRQFPNYSSELNVNALELEDSALYLCASSRRQLNQPQHFGDGTRLSIL.

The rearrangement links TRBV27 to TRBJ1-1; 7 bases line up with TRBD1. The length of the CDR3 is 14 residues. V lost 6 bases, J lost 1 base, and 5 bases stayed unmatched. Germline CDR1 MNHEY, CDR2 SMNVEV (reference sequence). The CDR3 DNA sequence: TGTGCCAGCAGAGTCGGACAGGAGAACACTGAAGCTTTCTTT. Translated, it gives CASRVGQENTEAFF.

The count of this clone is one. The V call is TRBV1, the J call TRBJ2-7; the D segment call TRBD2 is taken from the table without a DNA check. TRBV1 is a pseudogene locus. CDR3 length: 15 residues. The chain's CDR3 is CTSSQVLAGVHEQYF. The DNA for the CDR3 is TGCACCAGCAGCCAAGTCCTAGCGGGAGTCCACGAGCAGTACTTC.

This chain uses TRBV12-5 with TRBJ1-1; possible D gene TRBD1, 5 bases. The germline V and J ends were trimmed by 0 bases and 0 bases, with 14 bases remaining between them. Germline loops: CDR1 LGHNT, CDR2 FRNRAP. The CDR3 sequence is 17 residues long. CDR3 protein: CASGLVLQGQMNTEAFF. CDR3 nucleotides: TGTGCTAGTGGTTTGGTACTTCAGGGCCAAATGAACACTGAAGCTTTCTTT.

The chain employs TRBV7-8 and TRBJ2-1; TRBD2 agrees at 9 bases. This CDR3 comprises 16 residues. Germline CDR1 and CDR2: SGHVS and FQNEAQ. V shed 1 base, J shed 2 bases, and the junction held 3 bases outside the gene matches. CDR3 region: CASSLEAGGPYNEQFF. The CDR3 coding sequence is TGTGCCAGCAGCTTAGAGGCGGGAGGGCCCTACAATGAGCAGTTCTTC. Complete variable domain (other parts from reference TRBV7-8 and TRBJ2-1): GAGVSQSPRYKVAKRGQDVALRCDPISGHVSLFWYQQALGQGPEFLTYFQNEAQLDKSGLPSDRFFAERPEGSVSTLKIQRTQQEDSAVYLCASSLEAGGPYNEQFFGPGTRLTVL.